This T cell receptor (beta chain) comes out of a study of patients and donors after allogeneic stem cell transplantation. V lost 2 bases and J lost 4, with 9 bases in between. Germline CDR1 is LGHDT and CDR2 is YNNKEL (reference sequence). There are 14 residues in the CDR3. TCRdb used MiXCR to reprocess the RT-PCR reads, holding one entry per CDR3 protein. The sample holds about a million distinct CDR3 sequences, more than 15% seen once. The sequencing input was blood, either unsorted or a sorted T cell fraction (not recorded which). V is TRBV3-1 and J is TRBJ1-3; D not resolved. This TCR came from a human donor who was either an allogeneic HSCT recipient or a stem cell or donor lymphocyte infusion donor (not recorded which). It is not recorded whose cells these are; they may come from a transplant donor. CDR3 nucleotides: TGTGCCAGCAGCCAAAAGTTCTCAGGAAACACCATATATTTT. This gives the protein CASSQKFSGNTIYF.